The rows below give T cell receptor beta chains drawn from one sample of a study of graft-versus-host responses after intestinal transplantation. Assay: immunoSEQ multiplex PCR; the TCRdb copy retains only in-frame clones and omits some. This sample has 99,000 or so clones, with less than 95% found just once. Their specific antigens are unknown. Source: unstimulated CD8+ T cells sorted from spleen or lymph node cells, taken before transplant. These receptors all come from a human donor who was the organ donor for an intestinal transplant. Both conserved end residues are part of each CDR3. Each record gives: V gene, CDR3 length, D gene, clone size, J gene, CDR3 protein, CDR3 DNA. The D gene is left open where the match is weak. Not every row has a clone size; where given, it reads once, few, many or a size class.

TRBV30	10	NA	few	TRBJ1-1	CAWKEGEAFF	TGTGCCTGGAAAGAGGGCGAAGCTTTCTTT
TRBV11-3	16	NA	NA	TRBJ2-1	CASSSLEPGWLNEQFF	TGTGCCAGCAGCTCCCTTGAGCCGGGGTGGTTAAATGAGCAGTTCTTC
TRBV28	17	TRBD1	NA	TRBJ2-7	CASSLLVFRDRAHEQYF	TGTGCCAGCAGTTTGTTAGTTTTCCGGGACAGGGCCCACGAGCAGTACTTC
TRBV6-4	17	TRBD1	NA	TRBJ2-5	CASSDELPQGAIGTQYF	TGTGCCAGCAGTGACGAATTACCCCAGGGGGCGATCGGGACCCAGTACTTC
TRBV29-1	14	NA	NA	TRBJ2-5	CSVEDGGRWVSQYF	TGCAGCGTTGAGGACGGGGGTCGCTGGGTGTCCCAGTACTTC
TRBV28	12	TRBD1	once	TRBJ1-3	CAMQGAGNTIYF	TGTGCCATGCAGGGGGCTGGAAACACCATATATTTT
TRBV27	15	TRBD2	NA	TRBJ2-1	CASSRAGFSYNEQFF	TGTGCCAGCAGTCGAGCGGGATTCTCCTACAATGAGCAGTTCTTC
TRBV7-9	16	NA	NA	TRBJ2-3	CASSHPSLVSTDTQYF	TGTGCCAGCAGCCACCCGTCCCTAGTTTCCACAGATACGCAGTATTTT
TRBV2	15	NA	NA	TRBJ2-3	CASKTGWSSTDTQYF	TGTGCCAGTAAAACAGGGTGGTCCAGCACAGATACGCAGTATTTT
TRBV4-2	13	NA	NA	TRBJ1-1	CASSLVENTEAFF	TGTGCCAGCAGCCTAGTCGAGAACACTGAAGCTTTCTTT
TRBV5-6	13	NA	NA	TRBJ2-1	CASSLVVYNEQFF	TGTGCCAGCAGCTTGGTAGTTTACAATGAGCAGTTCTTC
TRBV6-5	13	NA	NA	TRBJ1-1	CASSYGRNTEAFF	TGTGCCAGCAGTTACGGGAGGAACACTGAAGCTTTCTTT
TRBV10-1	14	TRBD2	NA	TRBJ2-5	CASKCWTSEETQYF	TGCGCCAGCAAATGTTGGACTAGTGAAGAGACCCAGTACTTC
TRBV6-5	11	NA	NA	TRBJ2-2	CASGPTGELFF	TGTGCCAGCGGCCCCACCGGGGAGCTGTTTTTT
TRBV13	16	NA	NA	TRBJ2-1	CASSPLRGSSYNEQFF	TGTGCCAGCAGCCCGCTCCGGGGGAGCTCCTACAATGAGCAGTTCTTC
TRBV27	17	NA	NA	TRBJ1-1	CASSLSQGSIMNTEAFF	TGTGCCAGCAGTTTATCCCAGGGGAGCATCATGAACACTGAAGCTTTCTTT
TRBV5-1	15	TRBD1	NA	TRBJ1-2	CASSYYRDRRDGYTF	TGCGCCAGCAGCTATTACCGGGACAGACGTGATGGCTACACCTTC
TRBV5-1	16	NA	NA	TRBJ2-7	CASSLETGVGSYEQYF	TGCGCCAGCAGCTTGGAAACGGGGGTGGGCTCCTACGAGCAGTACTTC
TRBV5-1	13	NA	NA	TRBJ2-7	CASSFGGTYEQYF	TGCGCCAGCAGCTTTGGGGGGACCTACGAGCAGTACTTC
TRBV9	12	TRBD2	NA	TRBJ2-7	CASSASGYEQYF	TGTGCCAGCAGTGCTAGCGGCTACGAGCAGTACTTC
TRBV6-5	15	TRBD1	few	TRBJ1-1	CASSYTGGQNTEAFF	TGTGCCAGCAGTTACACAGGGGGCCAGAACACTGAAGCTTTCTTT
TRBV7-3	13	NA	NA	TRBJ2-3	CASSPGLTDTQYF	TGTGCCAGCAGCCCTGGACTTACAGATACGCAGTATTTT
TRBV7-6	15	NA	NA	TRBJ2-3	CASSPSSDPTDTQYF	TGTGCCAGCAGCCCCTCTAGCGACCCCACAGATACGCAGTATTTT
TRBV15	16	NA	NA	TRBJ2-3	CATSRSGAGGTDTQYF	TGTGCCACCAGCAGGTCAGGGGCGGGGGGCACAGATACGCAGTATTTT
TRBV7-9	17	TRBD1	NA	TRBJ2-3	CASSPIRGTQAVDTQYF	TGTGCCAGCAGCCCAATCAGGGGGACGCAAGCCGTAGATACGCAGTATTTT
TRBV18	15	NA	once	TRBJ1-5	CASSPRHYSNQPQHF	TGTGCCAGCTCACCCCGACATTATAGCAATCAGCCCCAGCATTTT
TRBV5-6	12	NA	NA	TRBJ1-1	CASSEGGVEAFF	TGTGCCAGCTCAGAAGGGGGGGTTGAAGCTTTCTTT
TRBV4-1	15	NA	NA	TRBJ2-3	CASSQDREATDTQYF	TGCGCCAGCAGCCAAGATCGAGAAGCCACAGATACGCAGTATTTT
TRBV5-4	16	TRBD2	few	TRBJ2-2	CASSSLAGGNTGELFF	TGTGCCAGCAGCTCGTTAGCGGGGGGAAACACCGGGGAGCTGTTTTTT
TRBV15	16	NA	NA	TRBJ2-1	CATSRDTGFAYNEQFF	TGTGCCACCAGCAGAGACACAGGGTTCGCCTACAATGAGCAGTTCTTC
TRBV11-2	16	NA	once	TRBJ1-1	CASSLWFSTGNTEAFF	TGTGCCAGCAGCTTATGGTTTTCGACAGGGAACACTGAAGCTTTCTTT
TRBV7-6	15	NA	NA	TRBJ2-2	CASSLRPGRTGELFF	TGTGCCAGCAGCCTCCGGCCGGGGAGGACCGGGGAGCTGTTTTTT
TRBV5-4	13	NA	once	TRBJ2-1	CASSLAPSSEQFF	TGTGCCAGCAGCTTGGCTCCTAGCAGCGAGCAGTTCTTC
TRBV7-9	15	TRBD1	NA	TRBJ2-1	CASSLLDRLYNEQFF	TGTGCCAGCAGCTTGTTGGACAGGCTGTACAATGAGCAGTTCTTC
TRBV7-6	18	NA	NA	TRBJ2-2	CASSLRRRDTLNTGELFF	TGTGCCAGCAGCCTACGAAGACGGGACACCTTGAACACCGGGGAGCTGTTTTTT
TRBV10-1	15	NA	NA	TRBJ2-7	CASSESVEGFYEQYF	TGCGCCAGCAGTGAGTCAGTTGAGGGTTTCTACGAGCAGTACTTC
TRBV28	15	NA	NA	TRBJ1-1	CASSSYRGTGFEAFF	TGTGCCAGCAGTTCATACCGAGGTACAGGCTTTGAAGCTTTCTTT
TRBV16	19	TRBD1	once	TRBJ1-5	CASSERQGGFSYSNQPQHF	TGTGCCAGCAGCGAAAGACAGGGTGGTTTTAGTTATAGCAATCAGCCCCAGCATTTT
TRBV4-1	16	NA	NA	TRBJ2-5	CASSQVAGAGMETQYF	TGCGCCAGCAGCCAAGTAGCTGGGGCAGGTATGGAGACCCAGTACTTC
TRBV7-2	19	NA	NA	TRBJ2-4	CASSLVLGDIILAKNIQYF	TGTGCCAGCAGCTTAGTGCTGGGGGACATTATTCTAGCCAAAAACATTCAGTACTTC
TRBV28	21	TRBD2	NA	TRBJ2-3	CASSFFHEYGVTSGFKDTQYF	TGTGCCAGCAGTTTTTTTCACGAATATGGGGTGACTAGCGGGTTTAAAGATACGCAGTATTTT
TRBV5-1	14	TRBD1	NA	TRBJ2-3	CASSYGQGTDTQYF	TGCGCCAGCAGCTACGGACAGGGCACAGATACGCAGTATTTT
TRBV19	17	NA	NA	TRBJ1-1	CASSMLIEGPSDTEAFF	TGTGCCAGTAGTATGCTTATAGAAGGCCCGAGCGACACTGAAGCTTTCTTT
TRBV30	12	TRBD2	few	TRBJ2-1	CAWRTSSYEQFF	TGTGCCTGGAGGACTAGCTCTTATGAGCAGTTCTTC
TRBV28	16	NA	NA	TRBJ1-1	CASSHDNINLNTEAFF	TGTGCCAGCAGTCATGACAATATCAATCTGAACACTGAAGCTTTCTTT
TRBV7-9	13	NA	NA	TRBJ2-1	CASSLFYRLEQFF	TGTGCCAGCAGCTTATTCTATCGACTGGAGCAGTTCTTC